Shown below are 8 T cell receptor beta chains from a single sample sequenced in a study of T-cell memory formation after mild COVID-19. TCRdb reprocessed the 5' RACE reads via MiXCR and lists one record per CDR3 protein. Of 650 to 900 distinct CDR3 sequences in the sample, around 40% were seen once. The sample taken for sequencing was PBMCs or a T cell subset sorted from them (not recorded which). These receptors were obtained from an adult who had mild COVID-19 (a few samples of this study predate the infection). Cell type and time point are not known.

This clonotype is medium-sized within its sample. The rearrangement joins TRBV9 to TRBJ2-7, with 10 bases lining up with TRBD1. Per the germline V gene, CDR1 is SGDLS and CDR2 is YYNGEE. Trimming took 3 bases from V and 7 from J; bases not matched to a gene: 10. The CDR3 has 15 residues. The CDR3, as DNA: TGTGCCAGCAGCGAATCCGGGACAGGGGTTAAGGAGCAGTACTTC. This translates into CASSESGTGVKEQYF.

This rearrangement joins TRBV3-1 to TRBJ2-3; D call uncertain. Germline-derived CDR1 and CDR2 are LGHDT and YNNKEL (reference sequence). V lost 1 base, J lost 7 bases, and 12 bases lay in between. CDR3 length: 14 residues. The CDR3 loop reads CASSQADILNTQYF. The DNA for the CDR3 is TGTGCCAGCAGCCAAGCCGACATCTTGAATACGCAGTATTTT.

This clonotype is large. The V and J genes are TRBV27 and TRBJ1-2, with no clear D. Per the germline V gene, CDR1 is MNHEY and CDR2 is SMNVEV (reference sequence). Trimming took 7 bases from V and 0 from J, leaving 12 bases between them. CDR3 size: 14 residues. The CDR3 region has the DNA TGTGCCAGCACTAGACACCCTACTAACTATGGCTACACCTTC. It translates to CASTRHPTNYGYTF.

The chain joins TRBV7-9 to TRBJ2-2; the match to TRBD2 covers 7 bases. Germline V CDR1 and CDR2: SEHNR, FQNEAQ (reference sequence). With V trimmed by 5 bases and J by 4 bases, 19 bases remained unmatched. The CDR3 length is 19 residues. This CDR3 is CASSTALLAAGASTGELFF. CDR3 nucleotides: TGTGCCAGCAGCACAGCGCTTCTGGCCGCGGGAGCGTCCACCGGGGAGCTGTTTTTT. Combining the CDR3 with reference TRBV7-9 and TRBJ2-2 gives the whole variable domain DTGVSQNPRHKITKRGQNVTFRCDPISEHNRLYWYRQTLGQGPEFLTYFQNEAQLEKSRLLSDRFSAERPKGSFSTLEIQRTEQGDSAMYLCASSTALLAAGASTGELFFGEGSRLTVL.

The chain recombines TRBV5-4 with TRBJ2-3; D is uncertain. Germline assignment: CDR1 SGHNT and CDR2 YYREEE (reference sequence). The CDR3 consists of 15 residues. The ends were cut back, 2 bases at V and 2 bases at J, with 12 bases in the middle. The CDR3 region is CASSFALTSTDTQYF. Written as DNA, the CDR3 is TGTGCCAGCAGCTTCGCGTTGACCTCCACAGATACGCAGTATTTT.

By share, this clonotype ranks as large. This chain's CDR3 is CSVEIAGISGELFF. CDR3 bases: TGCAGCGTTGAAATCGCGGGCATCTCCGGGGAGCTGTTTTTT. The V and J genes are TRBV29-1 and TRBJ2-2, with D tentatively TRBD2 (5 bases). Germline V gives CDR1 SQVTM, CDR2 ANQGSEA. The V end lost 2 bases, the J end lost 6 bases, and 13 bases lay between the germline ends. CDR3 length equals 14 residues.

V is TRBV7-2 and J is TRBJ2-4; possible D gene TRBD2, 7 bases. Trimming took 6 bases from V and 1 from J, leaving 19 bases between them. CDR1 is SGHTA and CDR2 is FQGNSA in the germline V gene. The CDR3 covers 17 residues. The CDR3: CASSSTLGGAAKNIQYF. The CDR3 DNA reads as TGTGCCAGCAGTTCGACCCTAGGGGGGGCGGCCAAAAACATTCAGTACTTC. Together with reference TRBV7-2 and TRBJ2-4, the CDR3 gives the full variable domain: GAGVSQSPSNKVTEKGKDVELRCDPISGHTALYWYRQSLGQGLEFLIYFQGNSAPDKSGLPSDRFSAERTGGSVSTLTIQRTQQEDSAVYLCASSSTLGGAAKNIQYFGAGTRLSVL.

The V and J genes are TRBV7-2 and TRBJ2-5; no firm D call. Trimming removed 2 bases from V and 4 bases from J, with 17 bases in between. This CDR3 region has 16 residues. CDR1 is SGHTA and CDR2 is FQGNSA in the germline V gene. The CDR3 here is CASSLWDTGPLETQYF. CDR3 DNA: TGTGCCAGCAGCTTATGGGATACTGGCCCCCTAGAGACCCAGTACTTC.